These 7 T cell receptor beta chains were all obtained from the same sample, sequenced in a study of T cell clones after liver transplantation. The protocol was immunoSEQ multiplex PCR, while the TCRdb copy is restricted to in-frame clones and leaves out a portion. Of 99,000 or so clones in the sample, roughly 80% were seen once. The specimen was CD4+ T cells from blood, collected before liver transplant. The receptors were gathered from a human donor who received a liver transplant.

This clone was detected only once. The V gene is TRBV7-3, the J gene TRBJ1-5; 7 bases match TRBD1. The CDR3 sequence is 15 residues long. The V and J ends lost 5 bases and 5 bases, in that order; junction bases with no gene match: 9. The germline gives CDR1 SGHTA, CDR2 FQGTGA. Written as DNA, the CDR3 is TGTGCCAGCAGCCCAAACAGGGGATTAGATCAGCCCCAGCATTTT. The encoded protein is CASSPNRGLDQPQHF.

The V and J genes are TRBV18 and TRBJ1-6, with a tentative D call TRBD1 (6 bases). Deletions cut 7 bases from V and 6 bases from J, with 10 bases between. The CDR3 has 13 amino acids. Germline assignment: CDR1 KGHSH and CDR2 LQKENI. CDR3 protein: CASYGTPNSPLHF. The CDR3 DNA reads TGTGCCAGCTACGGGACACCTAATTCACCCCTCCACTTT.

A few counts support this clone. The chain uses TRBV6-1 and TRBJ1-5; D is possibly TRBD1 (6 bases). Germline values: CDR1 MNHNS, CDR2 SASEGT. V gave up 10 bases and J gave up 4 bases, with 20 bases separating them. The CDR3 loop spans 15 amino acids. CDR3 DNA sequence: TGTGCCACCCTTCGCCGGGACAACCCGAATCAGCCCCAGCATTTT. It is translated as CATLRRDNPNQPQHF.

The rearrangement links TRBV11-2 to TRBJ1-1; 10 nucleotides line up with TRBD1. V shed 4 bases and J 4 bases; nucleotides not matched to a gene: 6. This CDR3 comprises 15 residues. Germline loops: CDR1 SGHAT, CDR2 FQNNGV. The CDR3 loop reads CASSSTGGWGTEAFF. As DNA, the CDR3 is TGTGCCAGCAGCTCGACAGGGGGCTGGGGCACTGAAGCTTTCTTT. Full variable domain (missing parts from reference TRBV11-2 and TRBJ1-1): EAGVAQSPRYKIIEKRQSVAFWCNPISGHATLYWYQQILGQGPKLLIQFQNNGVVDDSQLPKDRFSAERLKGVDSTLKIQPAKLEDSAVYLCASSSTGGWGTEAFFGQGTRLTVV.

The chain combines TRBV12-5 with TRBJ2-3, with TRBD2 matching over 10 bases. The CDR3 extends over 17 amino acids. Germline V CDR1 and CDR2: LGHNT, FRNRAP. Germline trimming cut 3 bases from V and 4 bases from J; bases unmatched to any gene: 10. The CDR3 region has the DNA TGTGCTAGTGGTTTATATTCTAGCGGGAGAGGCCCAGATACGCAGTATTTT. Its translation is CASGLYSSGRGPDTQYF.

The chain employs TRBV27 and TRBJ2-7; D is uncertain. V lost 3 bases to trimming and J lost 4 bases, with 13 bases between them. CDR1 and CDR2 from the germline V gene are MNHEY and SMNVEV (reference sequence). This CDR3 region has 14 residues. This CDR3 reads CASSFQRPPYEQYF. CDR3 DNA sequence: TGTGCCAGCAGTTTCCAGAGGCCCCCATACGAGCAGTACTTC.

This chain links TRBV6-5 with TRBJ1-1; no clear D. Trimming left V 2 bases short and J 2 bases short, with 6 bases between. CDR1 MNHEY and CDR2 SVGAGI come from the germline V gene. The CDR3 extends over 13 amino acids. The DNA of the CDR3 is TGTGCCAGCAGTTACGAAGGAAACACTGAAGCTTTCTTT. This sequence encodes CASSYEGNTEAFF.